This TCR beta chain was observed in a study of T cells in Graves' hyperthyroidism and ophthalmopathy. Ophthalmopathy cases scored 3 or more on the Clinical Activity Score and 4 or more on NOSPECS grade, with duration below 3 months. Researchers took RNA transcripts and amplified the TCR beta CDR3 regions from them. The HTBI primer set drove a first-round RT-PCR of the TCR CDR3. TCRdb re-analysed the multiplex PCR reads in MiXCR, keeping a single row per CDR3 protein. This table has around 400,000 distinct CDR3 sequences, around 15% appearing once. CDR3 length: 12 residues. The V and J ends lost 8 bases and 3 bases respectively, with 10 bases between them. Looked up from germline, CDR1 is SGHTA and CDR2 is FQGNSA.

The rearrangement uses TRBV7-2 and TRBJ1-1; D call uncertain. The sequence came from a woman aged 55 to 70 with Graves' ophthalmopathy. The sequenced sample consisted of blood. CDR3: CASSPRDTEAFF. CDR3 sequence (DNA): TGTGCCAGCTCACCCCGCGACACTGAAGCTTTCTTT.